The T cell receptor (beta chain) under discussion was sequenced for a study of T cells in Graves' hyperthyroidism and ophthalmopathy. General study findings and limits: Ophthalmopathy was separated from stable hyperthyroidism by a 13 V-J model.

Using RNA transcripts as the source, TCR beta CDR3 regions were amplified. Carried out on the TCR CDR3, a first-round RT-PCR used the HTBI primer set. TCRdb called the multiplex PCR reads again in MiXCR, with one record for every CDR3 protein. The table has approximately 100,000 distinct CDR3 sequences, 35% to 45% seen once; the top ten hold about 9.4%. The germline gives CDR1 SGHRS, CDR2 YFSETQ. V shed 5 bases and J shed 6 bases, with 12 bases lying between them. The CDR3 runs to 13 residues. This clonotype was counted ten times or more. Its target is unknown. This chain links TRBV5-1 with TRBJ1-5; D gene ambiguous. Sample: peripheral blood or thyroid tissue (not recorded which). This receptor was taken from a woman between 25 and 40 years old with Graves' hyperthyroidism. Written as DNA, the CDR3 is TGCGCCAGCAGTGGAGGGAGCGGTCAGCCCCAGCATTTT. Its protein is CASSGGSGQPQHF. The full variable domain, rest sourced from reference TRBV5-1 and TRBJ1-5, is KAGVTQTPRYLIKTRGQQVTLSCSPISGHRSVSWYQQTPGQGLQFLFEYFSETQRNKGNFPGRFSGRQFSNSRSEMNVSTLELGDSALYLCASSGGSGQPQHFGDGTRLSIL.